A selection of T cell receptor beta chains follows, all from one sample in a study of OX40 agonist ivuxolimab in advanced cancers. The protocol was immunoSEQ multiplex PCR, while the TCRdb copy is restricted to in-frame clones and leaves out a portion. The table records roughly 90,000 clones, approximately 85% of them present only once. The sample here was CD4+ or CD8+ T cells sorted from blood, taken in a trial of the OX40 agonist ivuxolimab. The receptors were sampled from an adult with an advanced solid tumor such as melanoma, head and neck, liver or kidney cancer. Both conserved end residues are part of each CDR3. The D gene is left open where the match is weak. Some rows have no size entry. The others give once, few or many, or a class for an expanded clone.

>12|TRBV16|TRBJ1-1|-|-
CASSRQSSLAFF
TGTGCCAGCAGTCGACAGTCGAGCTTGGCTTTCTTT
>16|TRBV4-1|TRBJ1-4|-|-
CASSQDGTKVNEKLFF
TGCGCCAGCAGCCAGGATGGGACGAAGGTGAATGAAAAACTGTTTTTT
>14|TRBV10-3|TRBJ2-7|-|-
CAISEPSRTYEQYF
TGTGCCATCAGTGAGCCTTCCCGGACCTACGAGCAGTACTTC
>17|TRBV6-1|TRBJ1-5|-|-
CASSESVRVVGNQPQHF
TGTGCCAGCAGTGAAAGTGTCAGGGTGGTAGGGAATCAGCCCCAGCATTTT
>18|TRBV5-6|TRBJ1-5|TRBD1|-
CASSLWGQGVTAGQPQHF
TGTGCCAGCAGCTTGTGGGGCCAGGGGGTAACAGCGGGTCAGCCCCAGCATTTT
>17|TRBV5-4|TRBJ2-6|TRBD2|-
CASSSAGGLSGANVLTF
TGTGCCAGCAGCTCAGCGGGAGGGCTCTCTGGGGCCAACGTCCTGACTTTC
>16|TRBV7-8|TRBJ2-1|TRBD2|-
CASSFQVTSGGTEQFF
TGTGCCAGCAGCTTCCAAGTGACTAGCGGGGGTACTGAGCAGTTCTTC
>14|TRBV18|TRBJ1-2|TRBD1|-
CASSPTRGRDGYTF
TGTGCCAGCTCACCAACCAGGGGGCGCGATGGCTACACCTTC
>16|TRBV6-1|TRBJ1-1|-|-
CASSEWDGPKNTEAFF
TGTGCCAGCAGTGAATGGGACGGCCCAAAGAACACTGAAGCTTTCTTT
>14|TRBV28|TRBJ1-1|TRBD1|once
CASTGGVVNTEAFF
TGTGCCAGTACAGGGGGCGTCGTGAACACTGAAGCTTTCTTT
>15|TRBV5-1|TRBJ1-1|-|-
CASSLAGVANTEAFF
TGCGCCAGCAGCTTGGCCGGGGTAGCGAACACTGAAGCTTTCTTT
>13|TRBV28|TRBJ1-3|-|few
CATNLQGRNTIYF
TGTGCCACCAATCTACAGGGTAGGAACACCATATATTTT
>14|TRBV11-2|TRBJ2-2|-|-
CASSLIGLDGELFF
TGTGCCAGCAGTCTAATTGGTCTGGACGGGGAGCTGTTTTTT
>15|TRBV5-1|TRBJ2-1|-|-
CASTPTGAPYNEQFF
TGCGCCAGCACCCCAACCGGGGCCCCCTACAATGAGCAGTTCTTC
>13|TRBV5-1|TRBJ2-7|-|-
CASSRTDSYEQYF
TGCGCCAGCAGCCGGACCGACTCCTACGAGCAGTACTTC
>16|TRBV5-6|TRBJ2-3|TRBD1|-
CASSLLRTGGADTQYF
TGTGCCAGCAGCTTGTTGCGGACAGGGGGCGCAGATACGCAGTATTTT
>14|TRBV5-4|TRBJ1-2|-|few
CASSLAGQIHSATF
TGTGCCAGCAGCTTAGCGGGACAAATTCATTCTGCCACCTTC
>14|TRBV5-5|TRBJ2-7|-|-
CASSLGGKGYEQYF
TGTGCCAGCAGCTTGGGAGGGAAGGGGTACGAGCAGTACTTC
>12|TRBV6-5|TRBJ2-1|TRBD1|-
CASRDSYNEQFF
TGTGCCAGCCGGGACAGCTACAATGAGCAGTTCTTC
>16|TRBV11-3|TRBJ2-1|TRBD1|-
CASSLAARGTYNEQFF
TGTGCCAGCAGCTTAGCTGCCAGGGGGACCTACAATGAGCAGTTCTTC
>13|TRBV5-4|TRBJ2-5|-|-
CASSRNPQETQYF
TGTGCCAGCAGCCGGAACCCTCAAGAGACCCAGTACTTC
>14|TRBV6-5|TRBJ2-5|-|-
CASSSSVIQETQYF
TGTGCCAGCAGTTCTAGTGTCATACAAGAGACCCAGTACTTC
>12|TRBV29-1|TRBJ2-7|-|-
CSVGFSDYEQYF
TGCAGCGTTGGGTTCAGCGACTACGAGCAGTACTTC
>11|TRBV2|TRBJ2-7|-|-
CASRRNYEQYF
TGTGCCAGCAGACGCAACTACGAGCAGTACTTC
>14|TRBV5-8|TRBJ1-2|-|-
CASSEYTRTHGYTF
TGTGCCAGCAGCGAGTACACCCGGACCCATGGCTACACCTTC
>13|TRBV30|TRBJ2-1|-|-
CAWSDREWAKQFF
TGTGCCTGGAGTGACCGGGAGTGGGCAAAGCAGTTCTTC
>14|TRBV6-5|TRBJ2-7|-|-
CASSTFRASYEQYF
TGTGCCAGCAGTACGTTCCGGGCCTCCTACGAGCAGTACTTC
>15|TRBV4-2|TRBJ2-1|-|-
CASSQDPTSRDEQFF
TGTGCCAGCAGCCAAGATCCCACTAGTCGGGATGAGCAGTTCTTC
>14|TRBV7-2|TRBJ1-5|TRBD1|-
CASSSTGNNQPQHF
TGTGCCAGCAGCTCGACAGGGAACAATCAGCCCCAGCATTTT
>15|TRBV19|TRBJ2-5|TRBD2|-
CASSMTSGSLETQYF
TGTGCCAGTAGTATGACTAGCGGGAGCTTGGAGACCCAGTACTTC
>18|TRBV9|TRBJ1-1|TRBD1|once
CASSVGPGTGGGNTEAFF
TGTGCCAGCAGCGTAGGGCCCGGGACAGGAGGGGGGAACACTGAAGCTTTCTTT
>16|TRBV5-4|TRBJ1-1|-|-
CASSLGPFKYDTEAFF
TGTGCCAGCAGCTTGGGACCGTTCAAGTATGACACTGAAGCTTTCTTT
>12|TRBV29-1|TRBJ2-7|TRBD1|-
CSVQGTVSEQYF
TGCAGCGTCCAAGGGACAGTTTCCGAGCAGTACTTC
>12|TRBV28|TRBJ1-4|-|-
CASSFAGEKLFF
TGTGCCAGCAGTTTTGCCGGGGAAAAACTGTTTTTT
>13|TRBV5-1|TRBJ2-3|TRBD2|-
CASSFNSGTGQYF
TGCGCCAGCAGCTTTAATAGCGGGACTGGGCAGTATTTT
>14|TRBV5-4|TRBJ2-7|TRBD1|-
CASQTGENSYEQYF
TGTGCCAGCCAAACAGGGGAAAACTCCTACGAGCAGTACTTC
>15|TRBV11-2|TRBJ2-7|-|-
CASSNSGTNLGEQYF
TGTGCCAGCAGCAATTCCGGGACAAATCTGGGGGAGCAGTACTTC
>14|TRBV18|TRBJ1-1|-|-
CASSPSSGYTEAFF
TGTGCCAGCTCACCATCCTCGGGGTACACTGAAGCTTTCTTT
>16|TRBV12-5|TRBJ2-1|TRBD1|-
CASGPGLRQGGGEQFF
TGTGCTAGTGGTCCTGGCCTCCGACAGGGGGGTGGTGAGCAGTTCTTC
>15|TRBV6-1|TRBJ1-2|-|-
CASILTQGSVVGYTF
TGTGCCAGCATCCTCACACAGGGTTCGGTGGTTGGCTACACCTTC
>13|TRBV19|TRBJ1-1|-|-
CASSMRGADEAFF
TGTGCCAGTAGTATGAGGGGGGCAGATGAAGCTTTCTTT
>11|TRBV7-9|TRBJ2-3|-|-
CASSKGDTQYF
TGTGCCAGCAGCAAAGGGGATACGCAGTATTTT
>15|TRBV11-1|TRBJ1-4|-|-
CASSLSGRTNEKLFF
TGTGCCAGCAGCTTGTCGGGAAGGACTAATGAAAAACTGTTTTTT
>13|TRBV28|TRBJ1-5|-|once
CASSFGRNQPQHF
TGTGCCAGCAGTTTCGGCAGAAATCAGCCCCAGCATTTT
>15|TRBV5-4|TRBJ2-1|TRBD2|-
CASSLGLAAYNEQFF
TGTGCCAGCAGCTTGGGACTAGCGGCCTACAATGAGCAGTTCTTC